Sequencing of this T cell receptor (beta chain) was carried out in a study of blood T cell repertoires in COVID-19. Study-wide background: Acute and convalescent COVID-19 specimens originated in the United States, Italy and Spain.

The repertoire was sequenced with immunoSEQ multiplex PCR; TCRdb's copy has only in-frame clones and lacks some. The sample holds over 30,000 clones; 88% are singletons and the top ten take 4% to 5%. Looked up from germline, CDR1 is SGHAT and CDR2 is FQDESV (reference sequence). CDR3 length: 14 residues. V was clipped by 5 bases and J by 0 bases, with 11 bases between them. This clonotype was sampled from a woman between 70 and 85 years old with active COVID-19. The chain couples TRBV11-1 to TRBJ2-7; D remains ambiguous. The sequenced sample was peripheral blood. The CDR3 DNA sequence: TGTGCCAGCAGCCCCCGACTGGGCTCCTACGAGCAGTACTTC. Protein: CASSPRLGSYEQYF.